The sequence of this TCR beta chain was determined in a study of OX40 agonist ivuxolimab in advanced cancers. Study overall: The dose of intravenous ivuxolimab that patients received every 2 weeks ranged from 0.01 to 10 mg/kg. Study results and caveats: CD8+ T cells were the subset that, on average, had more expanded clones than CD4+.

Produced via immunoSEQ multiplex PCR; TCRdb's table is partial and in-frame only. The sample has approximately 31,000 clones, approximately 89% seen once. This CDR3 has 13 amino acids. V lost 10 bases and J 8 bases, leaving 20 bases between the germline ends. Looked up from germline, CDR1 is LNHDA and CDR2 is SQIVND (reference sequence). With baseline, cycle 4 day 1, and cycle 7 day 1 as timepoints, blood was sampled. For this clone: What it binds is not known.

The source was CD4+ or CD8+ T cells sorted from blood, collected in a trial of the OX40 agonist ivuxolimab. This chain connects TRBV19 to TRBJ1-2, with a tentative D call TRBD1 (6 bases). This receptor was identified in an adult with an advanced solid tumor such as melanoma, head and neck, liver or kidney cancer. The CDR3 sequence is CATHHRERDGYTF. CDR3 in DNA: TGTGCCACCCATCACAGGGAGAGGGACGGCTACACCTTC. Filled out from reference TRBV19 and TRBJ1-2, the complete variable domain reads DGGITQSPKYLFRKEGQNVTLSCEQNLNHDAMYWYRQDPGQGLRLIYYSQIVNDFQKGDIAEGYSVSREKKESFPLTVTSAQKNPTAFYLCATHHRERDGYTFGSGTRLTVV.